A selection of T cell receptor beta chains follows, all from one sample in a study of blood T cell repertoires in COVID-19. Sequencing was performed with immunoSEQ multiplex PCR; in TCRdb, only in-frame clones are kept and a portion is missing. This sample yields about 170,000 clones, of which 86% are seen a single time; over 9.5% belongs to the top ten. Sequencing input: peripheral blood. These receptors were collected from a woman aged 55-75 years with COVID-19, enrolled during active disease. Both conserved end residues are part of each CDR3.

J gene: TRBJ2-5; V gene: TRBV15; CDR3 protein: CATSRDFQETQYF
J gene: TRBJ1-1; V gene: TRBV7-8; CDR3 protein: CASSLFGDTEAFF
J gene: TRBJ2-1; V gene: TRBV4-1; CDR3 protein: CASSLNTGLYNEQFF
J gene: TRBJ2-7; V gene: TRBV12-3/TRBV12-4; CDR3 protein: CASRTGDLGEQYF
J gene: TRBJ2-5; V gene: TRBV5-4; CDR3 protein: CASSLGGASGKETQYF
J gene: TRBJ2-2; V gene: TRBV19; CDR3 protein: CASSPRRGEGPGELFF
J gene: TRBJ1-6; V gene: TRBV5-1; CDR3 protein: CASSHRDRSFNSPLHF
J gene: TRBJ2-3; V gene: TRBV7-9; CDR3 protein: CASSLTLGTGNTQYF
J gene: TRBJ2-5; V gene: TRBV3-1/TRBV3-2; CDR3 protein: CASSQVGQVQETQYF
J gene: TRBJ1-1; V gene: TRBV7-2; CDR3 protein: CASSSLRGWTEAFF
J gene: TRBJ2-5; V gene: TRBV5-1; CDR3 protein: CASSTGQGRGGLQETQYF